A single sample is the source of the 26 T cell receptor beta chains below, sequenced in a study of blood T cell repertoires in COVID-19. TCRdb's copy holds only in-frame clones and misses some; the assay was immunoSEQ multiplex PCR. The table records some 120,000 clones, roughly 90% of them present only once. The sequencing input was peripheral blood. The receptors were gathered from a man over 45 with active COVID-19.

CDR3: CASSQGTAALAHYGYTF. The DNA of the CDR3 is TGTGCCAGCAGTCAAGGGACAGCCGCCTTAGCCCACTATGGCTACACCTTC. The J gene is TRBJ1-2, the V gene TRBV27, with TRBD1 identical over 7 bases. The CDR3 has 17 amino acids. Germline CDR1 MNHEY, CDR2 SMNVEV (reference sequence). The V segment lost 5 bases and the J segment 3 bases; nucleotides outside the gene matches: 15.

The chain couples TRBV7-9 to TRBJ2-2; 7 positions agree with TRBD2. This CDR3 has 15 residues. V lost 3 bases, J lost 3 bases, and 4 bases stayed unmatched. Germline V gene data show CDR1 as SEHNR and CDR2 as FQNEAQ (reference sequence). CDR3 DNA: TGTGCCAGCAGCTTCTCTAGCGGTTACACCGGGGAGCTGTTTTTT. Amino acid sequence: CASSFSSGYTGELFF.

This clone was picked up a small number of times. V usage is TRBV7-2 and J usage is TRBJ2-1; weak D call: TRBD1 (6 bases). The CDR3 is 13 amino acids. V was clipped by 5 bases and J by 9 bases, with 14 bases between them. Germline V gene sequence: CDR1 SGHTA, CDR2 FQGNSA. CDR3 region: CASSPMTGGEQFF. The CDR3 region has the DNA TGTGCCAGCAGCCCGATGACAGGCGGTGAGCAGTTCTTC. The whole variable domain, remainder taken from reference TRBV7-2 and TRBJ2-1, is GAGVSQSPSNKVTEKGKDVELRCDPISGHTALYWYRQSLGQGLEFLIYFQGNSAPDKSGLPSDRFSAERTGGSVSTLTIQRTQQEDSAVYLCASSPMTGGEQFFGPGTRLTVL.

The chain joins TRBV11-3 to TRBJ2-1; 7 bases line up with TRBD2. The CDR3 extends over 15 amino acids. The J segment lost 6 bases and the V segment lost 3 bases, leaving 8 bases of the junction unmatched. Germline CDR1 and CDR2: SGHNT and YENEEA. Here the CDR3 DNA reads TGTGCCAGCAGCTTCGTGGCTAGCGGATCCAATGAGCAGTTCTTC. Its protein product is CASSFVASGSNEQFF.

CDR3 loop: CATKGPAKNIQYF. CDR3 bases: TGTGCCACGAAGGGGCCAGCCAAAAACATTCAGTACTTC. The chain has TRBV6-5 and TRBJ2-4, with D perhaps matching TRBD1 (5 bases). The V gene lost 10 bases and the J gene lost 0 bases, with 10 bases spanning the gap. CDR1 is MNHEY, CDR2 SVGAGI, per germline. The CDR3 loop spans 13 amino acids.

V and J are TRBV6-5 and TRBJ1-5, with a tentative D call TRBD1 (6 bases). This CDR3 contains 15 residues. Trimming stripped 8 bases from V and 1 base from J, with 15 bases between. Per the germline V gene, CDR1 is MNHEY and CDR2 is SVGAGI. The CDR3 DNA is TGTGCCAGCTCCGAATCAGGGGCGAGCAATCAGCCCCAGCATTTT. Translating gives CASSESGASNQPQHF.

The rearrangement joins TRBV6-5 to TRBJ1-2; perhaps TRBD1 as D (6 bases). Germline V gene lookup returns CDR1 MNHEY and CDR2 SVGAGI. This CDR3 has 12 residues. Between the trimmed V and J ends, which lost 5 bases and 5 bases, there was a span of 9 bases. The CDR3 here is CASSLDRYGYTF. DNA of the CDR3: TGTGCCAGCAGTCTGGACAGATATGGCTACACCTTC.

The V gene is TRBV19, the J gene TRBJ2-7; possible D gene TRBD2, 7 bases. Germline V gives CDR1 LNHDA, CDR2 SQIVND (reference sequence). The CDR3 runs to 15 residues. V lost 5 bases, J lost 2 bases, and 16 bases lay in between. The CDR3 loop reads CASSVFGGGPYEQYF. DNA of the CDR3: TGTGCCAGTAGTGTATTTGGGGGGGGCCCCTACGAGCAGTACTTC.

The rearrangement joins TRBV3-1 (or the pseudogene TRBV3-2) to TRBJ1-1, with a tentative D call TRBD1 (5 bases). In germline, CDR1 is LGHDT, CDR2 YNNKEL (reference sequence). The CDR3 sequence is 15 residues long. The V gene lost 4 bases and the J gene lost 5 bases, with 17 bases spanning the gap. In DNA form, the CDR3 reads TGTGCCAGCAGCCCAAACGGGGGGGTGGGGACTGAAGCTTTCTTT. Its translation: CASSPNGGVGTEAFF.

The CDR3 nucleotides are TGTGCCAGCAGCCCCCCCTATCCAGGACTAGCGGGGGCCACCTACGAGCAGTACTTC. Its protein is CASSPPYPGLAGATYEQYF. This sequence joins TRBV7-2 and TRBJ2-7; 13 positions match TRBD2. Germline values: CDR1 SGHTA, CDR2 FQGNSA. The CDR3 loop spans 19 amino acids. The junction had 15 bases not matched to a gene; V was cut back by 5 bases and J by 2 bases.

The chain carries TRBV3-1 (or the pseudogene TRBV3-2) and TRBJ1-2, with 7 nucleotides matching TRBD1. Germline values: CDR1 LGHDT, CDR2 YNNKEL (reference sequence). The CDR3 loop spans 12 amino acids. J lost 12 bases, V lost 3 bases, and 7 bases had no gene match. This chain's CDR3 is CASSHHRGGNTF. As DNA, the CDR3 is TGTGCCAGCAGCCACCACAGGGGAGGCAACACCTTC.

The CDR3 DNA reads as TGTGCCACCAGTGATGCTGGACTAGCGGGATTTCATACGCAGTATTTT. It specifies CATSDAGLAGFHTQYF. This chain joins TRBV24-1 and TRBJ2-3; 12 positions match TRBD2. V shed 3 bases, J shed 7 bases, and the junction held 7 bases outside the gene matches. Germline loops: CDR1 KGHDR, CDR2 SFDVKD. The CDR3 length is 16 residues.

This chain uses TRBV5-1 with TRBJ2-1; the match to TRBD1 covers 8 bases. This CDR3 contains 17 residues. Germline V gives CDR1 SGHRS, CDR2 YFSETQ. After removal of 0 bases from V and 6 bases from J, the junction contained 11 bases not matched to a gene. The CDR3 sequence is CASSLASGTGHGNEQFF. Here the CDR3 DNA reads TGCGCCAGCAGCTTGGCCTCCGGGACAGGTCACGGCAATGAGCAGTTCTTC.

The chain links TRBV24-1 to TRBJ2-5; no definite D call. The germline gives CDR1 KGHDR, CDR2 SFDVKD. Trimming removed 3 bases from V and 1 base from J, with 8 bases in between. The CDR3 covers 14 residues. This CDR3 reads CATSDPGPQETQYF. The CDR3, as DNA: TGTGCCACCAGTGATCCTGGGCCCCAAGAGACCCAGTACTTC.

This clone was recorded a few times. The chain carries TRBV18 and TRBJ1-6, with a possible D match to TRBD1 (5 bases). This CDR3 is 16 amino acids long. V lost 6 bases and J lost 8, with 20 bases in between. Germline V lookup: CDR1 KGHSH, CDR2 LQKENI. Here the CDR3 DNA reads TGTGCCAGCTCGGGGATGGTGCAGGGCCAAGATTCACCCCTCCACTTT. This encodes CASSGMVQGQDSPLHF. The full variable domain, its missing parts supplied by reference TRBV18 and TRBJ1-6, is NAGVMQNPRHLVRRRGQEARLRCSPMKGHSHVYWYRQLPEEGLKFMVYLQKENIIDESGMPKERFSAEFPKEGPSILRIQQVVRGDSAAYFCASSGMVQGQDSPLHFGNGTRLTVT.

The count of this clone is one. The chain recombines TRBV5-4 with TRBJ1-4, with 12 bases matching TRBD1. This CDR3 is built from 18 residues. Per germline, CDR1 SGHNT and CDR2 YYREEE (reference sequence). V shed 0 bases and J 1 base; nucleotides not matched to a gene: 4. The chain's CDR3 is CASSLAGQGALTNEKLFF. The CDR3 DNA follows: TGTGCCAGCAGCTTGGCGGGACAGGGGGCATTAACTAATGAAAAACTGTTTTTT.

The chain has TRBV4-1 and TRBJ2-1; 10 bases fit TRBD2. CDR3 length: 19 amino acids. The J segment lost 5 bases and the V segment lost 1 base, leaving 14 bases of the junction unmatched. From germline, CDR1 is MGHRA and CDR2 YSYEKL. For the CDR3, the DNA is TGCGCCAGCAGCCAAGGGCGAACGAGAACTAGCGGGGACCACAATGAGCAGTTCTTC. Translation: CASSQGRTRTSGDHNEQFF.

The V call is TRBV3-1 (or the pseudogene TRBV3-2), the J call TRBJ1-1; D is unclear. V lost 2 bases, J lost 5 bases, and 15 bases lay in between. Germline CDR1 reads LGHDT; CDR2 reads YNNKEL (reference sequence). The CDR3 extends over 15 amino acids. CDR3 nucleotide sequence: TGTGCCAGCAGCCAAACTGGCGCAGGCCCAACTGAAGCTTTCTTT. It specifies CASSQTGAGPTEAFF.

The genes are TRBV12-3 or TRBV12-4 and TRBJ1-2; tentatively, D is TRBD1 (6 bases). The CDR3 is 13 amino acids. Trimming shortened V by 6 bases and J by 4 bases, and 12 bases separated the two germline ends. In nucleotides, the CDR3 is TGTGCCAGCAGCTTGGGGGCGACCTATGGCTACACCTTC. Amino acids: CASSLGATYGYTF.

The chain joins TRBV7-2 to TRBJ2-1; 12 nucleotides agree with TRBD2. Unmatched junction bases numbered 6, after V lost 5 bases and J lost 7 bases. Germline lookup yields CDR1 SGHTA and CDR2 FQGNSA. There are 15 residues in the CDR3. The CDR3 sequence is CASSRTSGNYNEQFF. The CDR3 nucleotides are TGTGCCAGCAGCCGGACTAGCGGGAATTATAATGAGCAGTTCTTC.

The chain has TRBV9 and TRBJ2-1; 12 nucleotides align to TRBD2. The V and J ends lost 2 bases and 4 bases, in that order; junction bases with no gene match: 1. CDR1 and CDR2 (germline): SGDLS, YYNGEE. The CDR3 contains 15 residues. The CDR3 sequence: CASSVTSGRYNEQFF. The CDR3 nucleotides read TGTGCCAGCAGCGTGACTAGCGGGAGATACAATGAGCAGTTCTTC.

For this clone: The sample holds other DNA sequences that translate to the same CDR3. The chain joins TRBV6-5 to TRBJ1-1; no clear D. This CDR3 comprises 13 residues. The V end lost 6 bases, the J end lost 3 bases, and 11 bases lay between the germline ends. Germline lookup yields CDR1 MNHEY and CDR2 SVGAGI. DNA for the CDR3: TGTGCCAGCAGCCCCCCCCCTTACACTGAAGCTTTCTTT. The encoded protein is CASSPPPYTEAFF.

J is TRBJ1-4 and V is TRBV18; D is unresolved. Germline V lookup: CDR1 KGHSH, CDR2 LQKENI. The CDR3 has 16 amino acids. V gave up 3 bases and J gave up 3 bases, with 14 bases separating them. CDR3 coding DNA: TGTGCCAGCTCACCCAGCCGGCGGGGTTCTAATGAAAAACTGTTTTTT. It specifies CASSPSRRGSNEKLFF.

This clone was seen only a few times. The chain joins TRBV3-1 (or the pseudogene TRBV3-2) to TRBJ2-7; D is perhaps TRBD2 (7 bases). V was pared by 0 bases and J by 5 bases, with 14 bases between. The CDR3 loop spans 15 amino acids. Looked up from germline, CDR1 is LGHDT and CDR2 is YNNKEL (reference sequence). CDR3 in amino acids: CASSQDPGGNDEQYF. The CDR3 bases are TGTGCCAGCAGCCAAGATCCGGGGGGCAACGACGAGCAGTACTTC.

The chain links TRBV7-3 to TRBJ2-2; D perhaps matches TRBD1 (5 bases). CDR1 is SGHTA, CDR2 FQGTGA, per germline. The CDR3 runs to 14 residues. The V end lost 4 bases, the J end lost 5 bases, and 11 bases lay between the germline ends. The CDR3 nucleotides read TGTGCCAGCAGCTCCCCCGCAGGGACCGGGGAGCTGTTTTTT. Translating it yields CASSSPAGTGELFF.

The V gene is TRBV4-1, the J gene TRBJ1-2; TRBD1 aligns across 8 bases. The J segment lost 2 bases and the V segment lost 4 bases, leaving 3 bases of the junction unmatched. The CDR3 runs 14 residues. CDR1 is MGHRA, CDR2 YSYEKL, per germline. This CDR3 reads CASSRGQENYGYTF. The CDR3 coding sequence is TGCGCCAGCAGCCGGGGACAGGAGAACTATGGCTACACCTTC.